This TCR beta chain was identified in a study of cytomegalovirus exposure and HLA in healthy donors. V was trimmed by 7 bases and J by 6 bases, leaving 39 bases between them. The V gene's germline CDR1 is ENHRY and CDR2 SYGVKD. There are 22 residues in the CDR3. A multiplex PCR was run with 60 Vbeta primers and 13 Jbeta primers. Method: immunoSEQ multiplex PCR; TCRdb's copy keeps in-frame clones and lacks some. This sample yields approximately 140,000 clones, of which roughly 79% are seen a single time; about 6.7% belongs to the top ten. The sample taken for sequencing was PBMCs. This TCR derives from a woman aged 40 to 49 in good health and CMV-seropositive. The gene calls are TRBV10-3 and TRBJ2-2; D remains ambiguous. The CDR3 DNA is TGTGCCATCATGCTAATTATGGGTCTTTTCATCCTCGACAATGTAACGTCCGGGGAGCTGTTTTTT. This translates into CAIMLIMGLFILDNVTSGELFF.